This is a list of T cell receptor beta chains from one sample in a study of shared clonotypes between healthy human individuals. Measured with immunoSEQ multiplex PCR; TCRdb has only the in-frame clones, and not every one. The sample has about 1.5 million clones; around 97% are singletons. Source material: naive CD4+ T cells sorted from blood. These receptors all come from a man aged 25-45 years in good health. Each CDR3 is given with its conserved first and last residue. The D gene is left open where the match is weak. Clone size is shown for a subset of rows, as once, few, many or a class of expanded clone.

v_gene	d_gene	abundance	j_gene	CDR3aa	CDR3nt
TRBV5-1	.	.	TRBJ1-1	CASTGGPGAPEAFF	TGCGCCAGCACCGGGGGGCCGGGGGCCCCTGAAGCTTTCTTT
TRBV7-2	.	.	TRBJ1-5	CASSLGWRGNQPQHF	TGTGCCAGCAGCTTAGGGTGGCGGGGTAATCAGCCCCAGCATTTT
TRBV5-1	.	.	TRBJ2-1	CASRAGVGDEQFF	TGCGCCAGCAGGGCTGGGGTCGGAGACGAGCAGTTCTTC
TRBV7-9	TRBD1	.	TRBJ2-7	CASSLQGAHPYEQYF	TGTGCCAGCAGCTTACAGGGGGCCCATCCCTACGAGCAGTACTTC
TRBV12-5	TRBD1	once	TRBJ2-3	CASGSGTGVGTDTQYF	TGTGCTAGTGGTTCCGGGACAGGGGTTGGCACAGATACGCAGTATTTT
TRBV6-1	.	.	TRBJ2-1	CASSDPPKHYNEQFF	TGTGCCAGCAGTGACCCCCCTAAGCACTACAATGAGCAGTTCTTC
TRBV5-4	TRBD2	.	TRBJ2-7	CASSSQLAGGQEQYF	TGTGCCAGCAGCTCACAACTAGCGGGAGGTCAAGAGCAGTACTTC
TRBV11-2	.	.	TRBJ2-5	CASSLRSLVTQYF	TGTGCCAGCAGCTTGAGGAGCCTGGTGACCCAGTACTTC
TRBV5-8	.	few	TRBJ1-2	CASSRTYGYTF	TGTGCCAGCAGTCGGACCTATGGCTACACCTTC
TRBV18	.	once	TRBJ2-7	CASSPGGYEQYF	TGTGCCAGCTCACCAGGGGGGTACGAGCAGTACTTC
TRBV11-3	TRBD2	once	TRBJ2-7	CASSSLGRGDSSYEQYF	TGTGCCAGCAGCTCACTAGGACGGGGGGATAGCTCCTACGAGCAGTACTTC
TRBV7-8	.	.	TRBJ1-5	CASSLSLQGMGNQPQHF	TGTGCCAGCAGCTTAAGCCTCCAGGGCATGGGCAATCAGCCCCAGCATTTT
TRBV5-1	TRBD2	.	TRBJ2-5	CASSPGLAGGYPWTQYF	TGCGCCAGCAGCCCTGGCCTAGCGGGAGGCTACCCTTGGACCCAGTACTTC
TRBV19	.	.	TRBJ2-7	CASSIRGKGYEQYF	TGTGCCAGTAGTATACGTGGGAAGGGATACGAGCAGTACTTC
TRBV29-1	.	.	TRBJ1-1	CSVQGTVGPGTEAFF	TGCAGCGTTCAGGGTACAGTGGGGCCTGGAACTGAAGCTTTCTTT
TRBV11-2	TRBD1	.	TRBJ1-2	CASSTIDRGLEYTF	TGTGCCAGCAGCACAATAGACAGGGGCCTTGAATACACCTTC